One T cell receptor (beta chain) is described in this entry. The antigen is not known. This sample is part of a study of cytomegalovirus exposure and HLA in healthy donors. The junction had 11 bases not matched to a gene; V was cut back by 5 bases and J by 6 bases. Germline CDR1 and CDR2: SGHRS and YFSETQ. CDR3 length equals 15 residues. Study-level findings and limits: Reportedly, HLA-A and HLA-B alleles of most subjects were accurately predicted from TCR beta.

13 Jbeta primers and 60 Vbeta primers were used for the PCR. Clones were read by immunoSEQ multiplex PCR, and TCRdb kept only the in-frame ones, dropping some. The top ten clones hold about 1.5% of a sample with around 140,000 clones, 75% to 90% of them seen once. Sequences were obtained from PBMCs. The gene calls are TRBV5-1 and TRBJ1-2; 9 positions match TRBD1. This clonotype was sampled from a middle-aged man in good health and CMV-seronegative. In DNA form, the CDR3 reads TGCGCCAGCAGGGAAGGACAGGGGTCACGGGATGGCTACACCTTC. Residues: CASREGQGSRDGYTF.